These 31 T cell receptor beta chains share one sample of origin, sequenced in a study of T cells expressing NK-cell markers. TCRdb re-called the 5' RACE reads, yielding one record per CDR3 amino acid sequence without DNA. This listing includes approximately 380,000 distinct CDR3 sequences. Material for sequencing was blood T cells: a sorted CD56 or NKG2C T cell subset, CD4+ or CD8+ T cells, or bulk PBMC T cells (not recorded which). Every receptor here comes from a man aged 18 to 69 in good health.

The rearrangement links TRBV28 to TRBJ2-7. Germline assignment: CDR1 MDHEN and CDR2 SYDVKM. This CDR3 contains 12 residues. CDR3 sequence reads: CASSPQFYEQYF.

Here the CDR3 reads CSASGLQSSYEQYF. V and J are TRBV20-1 and TRBJ2-7; TCRdb's D call of TRBD2 is untestable without DNA. The germline V gene has CDR1 DFQATT and CDR2 SNEGSKA (reference sequence). CDR3 length: 14 amino acids.

The V and J genes are TRBV11-2 and TRBJ2-5; TCRdb's assignment of TRBD1 cannot be checked, as there is no DNA. Per the germline V gene, CDR1 is SGHAT and CDR2 is FQNNGV. This CDR3 spans 15 amino acids. The CDR3 sequence is CASSLGQGTQETQYF.

J is TRBJ2-1 and V is TRBV11-2; TCRdb outputs TRBD1, but without DNA this stays unchecked. Germline V gene lookup returns CDR1 SGHAT and CDR2 FQNNGV. CDR3 length equals 13 residues. The chain's CDR3 is CASSLKQGAGVFF.

The genes are TRBV7-9 and TRBJ2-7. Looked up from germline, CDR1 is SEHNR and CDR2 is FQNEAQ (reference sequence). This CDR3 is 15 amino acids long. The CDR3 sequence is CASSLARSRDYEQYF.

This chain links TRBV20-1 with TRBJ2-5. Looked up from germline, CDR1 is DFQATT and CDR2 is SNEGSKA (reference sequence). This CDR3 comprises 13 residues. CDR3 sequence reads: CSASVSSEETQYF.

The chain combines TRBV6-5 with TRBJ2-7. CDR1 MNHEY and CDR2 SVGAGI come from the germline V gene. The CDR3 length is 14 residues. The CDR3 is CASSYRWENYEQYF.

This chain connects TRBV7-6 to TRBJ1-4; TCRdb calls TRBD1, which cannot be checked without DNA. This CDR3 is 17 amino acids long. Germline values: CDR1 SGHVS, CDR2 FNYEAQ. The CDR3 loop is CASSVRVPTGLLEKLFF.

The V gene is TRBV6-1, the J gene TRBJ1-4; there is no DNA to check the TCRdb D call of TRBD1. The germline V gene has CDR1 MNHNS and CDR2 SASEGT. The CDR3 covers 13 residues. CDR3 amino acids: CATRDATNEKLFF.

The chain uses TRBV19 and TRBJ2-1; lacking DNA, the TRBD2 call made by TCRdb goes unchecked. The length of the CDR3 is 17 residues. Germline V CDR1 and CDR2: LNHDA, SQIVND (reference sequence). Here the CDR3 reads CASNPPGLAGGLNEQFF.

J is TRBJ1-6 and V is TRBV3-1; the TCRdb call, TRBD1, lacks DNA for checking. Germline V gives CDR1 LGHDT, CDR2 YNNKEL (reference sequence). The CDR3 runs to 14 residues. The CDR3 here is CASSRDQGDSPLHF.

The V gene is TRBV3-1, the J gene TRBJ1-3; TCRdb selects TRBD1, and the lack of DNA leaves this call unchecked. From germline, CDR1 is LGHDT and CDR2 YNNKEL (reference sequence). This CDR3 has 15 amino acids. CDR3 amino acids: CASRQGQSSGNTIYF.

The V and J genes are TRBV7-8 and TRBJ1-5; the TCRdb D gene call, TRBD1, has no DNA to confirm it. CDR1 is SGHVS, CDR2 FQNEAQ, per germline. This CDR3 comprises 16 residues. The CDR3 sequence is CASSLVTGTPNQPQHF. Together with reference TRBV7-8 and TRBJ1-5, the CDR3 gives the full variable domain: GAGVSQSPRYKVAKRGQDVALRCDPISGHVSLFWYQQALGQGPEFLTYFQNEAQLDKSGLPSDRFFAERPEGSVSTLKIQRTQQEDSAVYLCASSLVTGTPNQPQHFGDGTRLSIL.

The J gene is TRBJ1-1, the V gene TRBV5-1; checking the TCRdb D call of TRBD1 is not possible without DNA. Germline V lookup: CDR1 SGHRS, CDR2 YFSETQ. The CDR3 has 13 amino acids. CDR3 sequence reads: CASSLPGRPDAFF.

This chain connects TRBV12-5 to TRBJ2-2; TCRdb calls TRBD1, which cannot be checked without DNA. The CDR3 consists of 16 residues. Germline loops: CDR1 LGHNT, CDR2 FRNRAP. CDR3 in amino acids: CASGTPGRDDTGELFF.

This rearrangement joins TRBV10-2 to TRBJ1-2; TCRdb indicates TRBD1, and absent DNA this call remains unverified. The germline CDR1 and CDR2 sequences are WSHSY and SAAADI. This CDR3 spans 15 amino acids. This CDR3 reads CASSESGETGYGYTF.

This chain connects TRBV5-6 to TRBJ2-6; TCRdb's assignment of TRBD2 cannot be checked, as there is no DNA. Per the germline V gene, CDR1 is SGHDT and CDR2 is YYEEEE. The CDR3 has 15 residues. This CDR3 is CASTAMRAGANVLTF. Looking up the rest from reference TRBV5-6 and TRBJ2-6 gives the full variable domain: DAGVTQSPTHLIKTRGQQVTLRCSPKSGHDTVSWYQQALGQGPQFIFQYYEEEERQRGNFPDRFSGHQFPNYSSELNVNALLLGDSALYLCASTAMRAGANVLTFGAGSRLTVL.

The V call is TRBV2, the J call TRBJ1-1; the TRBD1 assignment by TCRdb is unverifiable without DNA. This CDR3 has 12 residues. Per germline, CDR1 SNHLY and CDR2 FYNNEI. CDR3 sequence: CASSLRAVEAFF.

The chain links TRBV20-1 to TRBJ2-1; TCRdb reports TRBD2, a call that lacks DNA to check it against. Germline lookup yields CDR1 DFQATT and CDR2 SNEGSKA (reference sequence). CDR3 length: 14 residues. CDR3 sequence reads: CSARGHGNYNEQFF.

The rearrangement joins TRBV27 to TRBJ1-2; the TRBD1 assignment by TCRdb is unverifiable without DNA. Germline values: CDR1 MNHEY, CDR2 SMNVEV (reference sequence). The length of the CDR3 is 14 residues. CDR3 in amino acids: CASSSPPGTLGYTF.

The chain has TRBV20-1 and TRBJ1-6; the D call of TRBD1 rests on TCRdb alone, since no DNA is present to check it. Germline V CDR1 and CDR2: DFQATT, SNEGSKA (reference sequence). The CDR3 has 15 residues. CDR3 sequence: CSAHGQGLRNSPLHF.

The V gene is TRBV11-2, the J gene TRBJ2-7; with no DNA, the TCRdb D assignment of TRBD1 cannot be verified. Per germline, CDR1 SGHAT and CDR2 FQNNGV. There are 18 residues in the CDR3. This chain's CDR3 is CASSPRLKGQGTSYEQYF.

The chain is built from TRBV11-3 and TRBJ2-7; TCRdb proposes TRBD1, but this gene call is untestable without DNA. The CDR3 length is 15 residues. Germline CDR1 is SGHNT and CDR2 is YENEEA. CDR3: CASSLGRDSSYEQYF.

The chain carries TRBV6-7 and TRBJ2-7. TRBV6-7 is known as an ORF, though its function is uncertain. This CDR3 is built from 12 residues. CDR3 residues: CASSYGQDRQYF.

The rearrangement uses TRBV6-1 and TRBJ1-1. The germline gives CDR1 MNHNS, CDR2 SASEGT. This CDR3 contains 15 residues. This chain's CDR3 is CASTNGGWRDTEAFF.

The chain couples TRBV24-1 to TRBJ2-7; TCRdb returns TRBD1, unconfirmable since there is no DNA. Germline V gene sequence: CDR1 KGHDR, CDR2 SFDVKD. This CDR3 is built from 15 residues. CDR3 in amino acids: CATSDRDRDSYEQYF.

The chain combines TRBV4-2 with TRBJ1-3. CDR3 length: 15 amino acids. Germline V gives CDR1 LGHNA, CDR2 YNFKEQ. The chain's CDR3 is CASSPSGGVGNTIYF.

V gene TRBV5-1 combines with J gene TRBJ2-2; the D gene TCRdb calls, TRBD2, cannot be checked with no DNA. Germline CDR1 is SGHRS and CDR2 is YFSETQ. This CDR3 has 17 amino acids. The CDR3 protein is CASSAVRGTPNTGELFF.

This chain joins TRBV7-2 and TRBJ2-2; TCRdb indicates TRBD2, and absent DNA this call remains unverified. Germline-derived CDR1 and CDR2 are SGHTA and FQGNSA. This CDR3 is built from 15 residues. The CDR3 sequence: CASSLASAGRGELFF.

This rearrangement joins TRBV18 to TRBJ2-5. Germline-derived CDR1 and CDR2 are KGHSH and LQKENI. The CDR3 totals 15 residues. CDR3 amino acids: CASSPRDSYKETQYF.

This sequence joins TRBV3-1 and TRBJ2-3; TCRdb designates TRBD2, a call that cannot be tested without DNA. The CDR3 totals 15 residues. In germline, CDR1 is LGHDT, CDR2 YNNKEL (reference sequence). CDR3 sequence reads: CASSHSGGGADTQYF.